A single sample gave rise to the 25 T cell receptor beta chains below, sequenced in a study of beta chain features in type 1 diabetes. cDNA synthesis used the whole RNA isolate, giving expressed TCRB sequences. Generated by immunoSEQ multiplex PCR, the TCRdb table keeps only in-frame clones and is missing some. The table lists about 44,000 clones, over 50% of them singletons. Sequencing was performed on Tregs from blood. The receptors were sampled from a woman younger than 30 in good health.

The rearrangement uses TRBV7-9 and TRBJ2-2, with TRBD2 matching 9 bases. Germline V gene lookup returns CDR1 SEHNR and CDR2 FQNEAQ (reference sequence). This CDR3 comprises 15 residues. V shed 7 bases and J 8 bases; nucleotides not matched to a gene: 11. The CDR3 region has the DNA TGTGCCAGCAACACTATGCTAGCGGGACCTGGGGAGCTGTTTTTT. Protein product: CASNTMLAGPGELFF.

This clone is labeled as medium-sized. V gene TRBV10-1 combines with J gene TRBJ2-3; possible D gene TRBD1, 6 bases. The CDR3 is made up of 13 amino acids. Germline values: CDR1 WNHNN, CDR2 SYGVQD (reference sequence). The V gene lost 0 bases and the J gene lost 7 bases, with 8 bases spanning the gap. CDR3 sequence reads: CASSESGAHTQYF. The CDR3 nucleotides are TGCGCCAGCAGTGAGTCGGGGGCACATACGCAGTATTTT.

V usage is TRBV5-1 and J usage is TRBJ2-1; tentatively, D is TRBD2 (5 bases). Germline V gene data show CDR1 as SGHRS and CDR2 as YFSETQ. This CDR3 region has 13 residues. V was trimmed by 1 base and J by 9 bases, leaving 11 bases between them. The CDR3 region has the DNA TGCGCCAGCAGCTTGCAGATGCGGGCTGAGCAGTTCTTC. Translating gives CASSLQMRAEQFF.

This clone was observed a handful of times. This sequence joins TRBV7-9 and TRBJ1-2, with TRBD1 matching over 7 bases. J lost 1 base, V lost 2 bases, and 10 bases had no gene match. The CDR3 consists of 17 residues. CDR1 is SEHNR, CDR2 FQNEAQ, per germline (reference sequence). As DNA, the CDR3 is TGTGCCAGCAGCTTAACCGGGACAGTGGTTTTTAACTATGGCTACACCTTC. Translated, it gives CASSLTGTVVFNYGYTF.

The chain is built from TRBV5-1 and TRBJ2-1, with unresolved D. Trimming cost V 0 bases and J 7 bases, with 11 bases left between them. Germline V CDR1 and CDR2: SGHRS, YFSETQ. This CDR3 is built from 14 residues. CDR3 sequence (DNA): TGCGCCAGCAGCTTGGCCCTTCGAGTTAATGAGCAGTTCTTC. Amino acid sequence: CASSLALRVNEQFF.

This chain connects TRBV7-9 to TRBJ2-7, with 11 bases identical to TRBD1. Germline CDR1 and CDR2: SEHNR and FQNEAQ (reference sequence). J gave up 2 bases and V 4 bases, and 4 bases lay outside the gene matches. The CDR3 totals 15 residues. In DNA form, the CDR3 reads TGTGCCAGCAGCTACTGGACAGGGGGCACCTACGAGCAGTACTTC. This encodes CASSYWTGGTYEQYF.

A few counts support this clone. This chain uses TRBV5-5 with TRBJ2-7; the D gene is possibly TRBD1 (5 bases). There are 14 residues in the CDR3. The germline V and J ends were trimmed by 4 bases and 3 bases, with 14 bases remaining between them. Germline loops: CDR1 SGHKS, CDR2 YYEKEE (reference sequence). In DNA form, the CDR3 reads TGTGCCAGCAGCGTGACAGTCCCGGGCTACGAGCAGTACTTC. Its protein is CASSVTVPGYEQYF.

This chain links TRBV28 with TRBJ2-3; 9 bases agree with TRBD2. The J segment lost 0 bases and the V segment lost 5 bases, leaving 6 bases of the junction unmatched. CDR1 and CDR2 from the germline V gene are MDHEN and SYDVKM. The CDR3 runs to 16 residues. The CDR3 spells CASSLATSGSTDTQYF. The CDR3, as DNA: TGTGCCAGCAGTCTCGCGACTAGCGGAAGCACAGATACGCAGTATTTT. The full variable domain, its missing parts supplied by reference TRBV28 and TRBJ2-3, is DVKVTQSSRYLVKRTGEKVFLECVQDMDHENMFWYRQDPGLGLRLIYFSYDVKMKEKGDIPEGYSVSREKKERFSLILESASTNQTSMYLCASSLATSGSTDTQYFGPGTRLTVL.

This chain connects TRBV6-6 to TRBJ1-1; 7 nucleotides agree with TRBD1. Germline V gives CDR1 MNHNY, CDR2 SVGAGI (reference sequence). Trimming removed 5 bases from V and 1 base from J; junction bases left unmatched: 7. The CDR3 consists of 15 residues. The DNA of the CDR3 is TGTGCCAGCAGTCGCACAGGGGAGGCGAACACTGAAGCTTTCTTT. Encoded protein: CASSRTGEANTEAFF.

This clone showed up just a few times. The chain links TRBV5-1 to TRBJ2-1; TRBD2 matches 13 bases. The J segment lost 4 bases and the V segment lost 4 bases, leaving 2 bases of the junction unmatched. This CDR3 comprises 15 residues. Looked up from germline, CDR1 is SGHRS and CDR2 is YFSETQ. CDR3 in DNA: TGCGCCAGCAGCAGGACTAGCGGGAGTTACAATGAGCAGTTCTTC. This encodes CASSRTSGSYNEQFF.

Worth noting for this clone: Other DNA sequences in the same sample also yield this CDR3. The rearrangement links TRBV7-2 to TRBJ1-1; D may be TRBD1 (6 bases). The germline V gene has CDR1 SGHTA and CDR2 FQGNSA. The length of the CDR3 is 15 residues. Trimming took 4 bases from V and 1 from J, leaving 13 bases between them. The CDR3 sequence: CASSSQGLTNTEAFF. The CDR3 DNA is TGTGCCAGCAGCTCACAGGGATTGACGAACACTGAAGCTTTCTTT.

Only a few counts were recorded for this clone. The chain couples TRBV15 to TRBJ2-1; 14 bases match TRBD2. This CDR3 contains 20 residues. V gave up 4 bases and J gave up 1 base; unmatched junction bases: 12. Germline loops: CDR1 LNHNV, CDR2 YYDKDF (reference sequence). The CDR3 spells CATSKTPGLAGEGSYNEQFF. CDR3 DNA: TGTGCCACCAGCAAGACTCCGGGACTAGCGGGAGAAGGGTCCTACAATGAGCAGTTCTTC.

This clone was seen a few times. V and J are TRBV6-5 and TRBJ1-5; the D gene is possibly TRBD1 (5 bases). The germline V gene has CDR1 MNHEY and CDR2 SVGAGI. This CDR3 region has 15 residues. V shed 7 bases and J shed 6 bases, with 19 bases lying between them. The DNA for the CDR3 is TGTGCCAGCACGGCAGGGAACATACTTATTCAGCCCCAGCATTTT. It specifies CASTAGNILIQPQHF.

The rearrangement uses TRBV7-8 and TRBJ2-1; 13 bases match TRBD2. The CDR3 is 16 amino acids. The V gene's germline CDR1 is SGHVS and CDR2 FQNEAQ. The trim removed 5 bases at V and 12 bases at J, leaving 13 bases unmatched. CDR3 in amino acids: CASSRAGTSGIGGQFF. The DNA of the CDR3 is TGTGCCAGCAGCCGAGCCGGGACTAGCGGGATTGGGGGGCAGTTCTTC. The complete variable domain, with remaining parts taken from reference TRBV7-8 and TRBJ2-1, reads GAGVSQSPRYKVAKRGQDVALRCDPISGHVSLFWYQQALGQGPEFLTYFQNEAQLDKSGLPSDRFFAERPEGSVSTLKIQRTQQEDSAVYLCASSRAGTSGIGGQFFGPGTRLTVL.

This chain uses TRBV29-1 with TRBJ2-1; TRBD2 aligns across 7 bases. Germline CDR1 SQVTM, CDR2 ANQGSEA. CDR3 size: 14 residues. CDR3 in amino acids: CIHGAGAVVKEQFF. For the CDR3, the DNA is TGCATTCACGGGGCGGGAGCCGTTGTTAAGGAGCAGTTCTTC.

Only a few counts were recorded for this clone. The CDR3 protein is CASGRGSIQYF. As DNA, the CDR3 is TGTGCCAGCGGCAGGGGTTCCATTCAGTACTTC. This chain links TRBV6-6 with TRBJ2-4; TRBD1 might be the D (6 bases). Germline-derived CDR1 and CDR2 are MNHNY and SVGAGI (reference sequence). CDR3 length: 11 residues. Trimming removed 8 bases at V and 9 bases at J, with 11 bases between.

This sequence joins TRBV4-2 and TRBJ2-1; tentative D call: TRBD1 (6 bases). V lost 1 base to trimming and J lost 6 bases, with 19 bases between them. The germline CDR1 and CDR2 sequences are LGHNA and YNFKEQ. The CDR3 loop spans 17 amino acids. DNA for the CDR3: TGTGCCAGCAGCCAAGGACAGGATTTTGGCTTTTTCAATGAGCAGTTCTTC. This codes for CASSQGQDFGFFNEQFF.

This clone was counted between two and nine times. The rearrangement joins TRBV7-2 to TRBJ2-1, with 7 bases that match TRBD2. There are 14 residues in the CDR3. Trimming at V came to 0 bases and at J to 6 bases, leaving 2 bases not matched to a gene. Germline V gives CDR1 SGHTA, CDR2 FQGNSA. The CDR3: CASSLARTSNEQFF. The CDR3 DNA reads TGTGCCAGCAGCTTAGCTAGGACTAGCAATGAGCAGTTCTTC.

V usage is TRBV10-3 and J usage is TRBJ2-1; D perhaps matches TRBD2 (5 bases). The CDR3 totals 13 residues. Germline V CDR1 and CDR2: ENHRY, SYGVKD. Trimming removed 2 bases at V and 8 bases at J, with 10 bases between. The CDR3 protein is CAISEATTYEQFF. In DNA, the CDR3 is TGTGCCATCAGTGAGGCGACTACCTATGAGCAGTTCTTC.

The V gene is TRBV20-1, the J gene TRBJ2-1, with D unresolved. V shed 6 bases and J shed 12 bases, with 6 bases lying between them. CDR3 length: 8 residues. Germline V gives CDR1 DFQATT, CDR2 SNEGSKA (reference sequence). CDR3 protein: CSAARQFF. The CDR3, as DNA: TGCAGTGCCGCGCGGCAGTTCTTC.

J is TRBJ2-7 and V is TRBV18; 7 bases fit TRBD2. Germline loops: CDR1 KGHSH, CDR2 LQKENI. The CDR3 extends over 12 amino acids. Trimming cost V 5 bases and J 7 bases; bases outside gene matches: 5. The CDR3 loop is CASSSSSGEQYF. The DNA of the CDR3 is TGTGCCAGCTCATCCTCTAGCGGAGAGCAGTACTTC.

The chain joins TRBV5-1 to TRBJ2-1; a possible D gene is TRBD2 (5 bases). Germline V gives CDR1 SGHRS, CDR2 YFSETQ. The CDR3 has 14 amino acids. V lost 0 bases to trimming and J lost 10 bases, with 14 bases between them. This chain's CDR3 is CASSLAQYSGEQFF. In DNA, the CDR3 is TGCGCCAGCAGCTTGGCCCAGTACTCGGGAGAGCAGTTCTTC.

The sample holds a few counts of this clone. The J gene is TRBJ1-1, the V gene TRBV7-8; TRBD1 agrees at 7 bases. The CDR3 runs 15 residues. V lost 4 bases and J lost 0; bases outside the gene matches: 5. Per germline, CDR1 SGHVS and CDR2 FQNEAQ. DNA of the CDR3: TGTGCCAGCAGCTCCGGGACAGCTGTGAACACTGAAGCTTTCTTT. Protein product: CASSSGTAVNTEAFF. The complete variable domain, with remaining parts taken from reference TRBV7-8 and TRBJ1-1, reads GAGVSQSPRYKVAKRGQDVALRCDPISGHVSLFWYQQALGQGPEFLTYFQNEAQLDKSGLPSDRFFAERPEGSVSTLKIQRTQQEDSAVYLCASSSGTAVNTEAFFGQGTRLTVV.

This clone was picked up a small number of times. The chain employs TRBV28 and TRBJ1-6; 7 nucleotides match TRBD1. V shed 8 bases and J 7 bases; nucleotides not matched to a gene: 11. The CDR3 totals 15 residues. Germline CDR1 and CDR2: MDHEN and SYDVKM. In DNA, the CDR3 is TGTGCCAGCCTCCTCCGGACAGGCCACAATTCACCCCTCCACTTT. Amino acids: CASLLRTGHNSPLHF. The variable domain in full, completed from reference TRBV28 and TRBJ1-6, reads DVKVTQSSRYLVKRTGEKVFLECVQDMDHENMFWYRQDPGLGLRLIYFSYDVKMKEKGDIPEGYSVSREKKERFSLILESASTNQTSMYLCASLLRTGHNSPLHFGNGTRLTVT.

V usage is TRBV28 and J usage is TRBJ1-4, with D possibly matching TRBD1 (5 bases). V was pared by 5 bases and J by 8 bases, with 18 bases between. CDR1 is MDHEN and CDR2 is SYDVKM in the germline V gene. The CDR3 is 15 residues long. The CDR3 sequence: CASSPAGTAAEKLFF. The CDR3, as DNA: TGTGCCAGCAGTCCCGCGGGGACTGCGGCCGAAAAACTGTTTTTT.